This TCR beta chain was sequenced in a study of CD8 T cells in ankylosing spondylitis. Study-level results: Previous work reported some of these motif variants in the synovial fluid and blood of reactive arthritis.

This clonotype has only a few counts. Its antigen is unknown. The V gene end was trimmed by 6 bases and the J gene end by 3 bases; junction bases not matched to a gene: 7. CDR3 size: 13 residues. Germline V gene data show CDR1 as DFQATT and CDR2 as SNEGSKA (reference sequence). The TCR beta libraries were generated through quantitative 5'-RACE incorporating molecular barcodes. MiXCR was run by TCRdb on the 5' RACE reads, yielding one entry per CDR3 protein. Found here are roughly 130,000 distinct CDR3 sequences, 6.5% to 9% of them singletons; the top ten hold roughly an eighth. The sequence was collected from a male donor with ankylosing spondylitis or in good health (not recorded which). The rearrangement uses TRBV20-1 and TRBJ1-1, with TRBD1 matching 7 bases. Sequencing was performed on blood, either unsorted or a sorted T cell fraction (not recorded which). The CDR3 loop reads CSARSGGDTEAFF. The DNA of the CDR3 is TGCAGTGCCCGGTCAGGGGGGGACACTGAAGCTTTCTTT.